This T cell receptor (beta chain) originates from a study of CD8+ T cells in alopecia areata. As for the study in general: Patients in the treated group were given tofacitinib by mouth, 5 to 10 mg twice a day.

Sequencing templates came from extracted RNA that was reverse transcribed into cDNA. Sequenced by immunoSEQ multiplex PCR; TCRdb stores in-frame clones only, minus some. The sample consists of roughly 170,000 clones, around 50% of them appearing once. The CDR3 spans 14 residues. Per germline, CDR1 LNHDA and CDR2 SQIVND (reference sequence). Trimming cost V 5 bases and J 6 bases; bases outside gene matches: 6. The receptor's source is a human donor with alopecia areata. The chain couples TRBV19 to TRBJ1-2; 10 bases fit TRBD1. The source was CD4+ T cells sorted from blood, collected at week 0. Here the CDR3 reads CASSPDRGRNGYTF. CDR3 coding DNA: TGTGCCAGTAGTCCGGACAGGGGGAGGAATGGCTACACCTTC.